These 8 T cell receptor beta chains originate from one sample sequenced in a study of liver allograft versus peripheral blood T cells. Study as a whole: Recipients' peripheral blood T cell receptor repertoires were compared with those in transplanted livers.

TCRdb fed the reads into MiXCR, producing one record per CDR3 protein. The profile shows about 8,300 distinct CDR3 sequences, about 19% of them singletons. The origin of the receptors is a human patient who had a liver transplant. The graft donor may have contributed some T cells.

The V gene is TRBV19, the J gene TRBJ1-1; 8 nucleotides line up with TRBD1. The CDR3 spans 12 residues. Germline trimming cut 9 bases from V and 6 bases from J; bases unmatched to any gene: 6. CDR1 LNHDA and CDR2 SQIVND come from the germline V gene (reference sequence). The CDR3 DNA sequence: TGTGCCAGCCGGGGACAGGTCCCTGAAGCTTTCTTT. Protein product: CASRGQVPEAFF.

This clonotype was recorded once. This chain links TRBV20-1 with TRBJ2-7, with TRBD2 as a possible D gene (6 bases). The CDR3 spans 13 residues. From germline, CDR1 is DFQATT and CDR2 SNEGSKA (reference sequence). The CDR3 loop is CSGKQRATYEQYF. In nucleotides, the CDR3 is TGCAGCGGAAAGCAGCGGGCGACCTACGAGCAGTACTTC.

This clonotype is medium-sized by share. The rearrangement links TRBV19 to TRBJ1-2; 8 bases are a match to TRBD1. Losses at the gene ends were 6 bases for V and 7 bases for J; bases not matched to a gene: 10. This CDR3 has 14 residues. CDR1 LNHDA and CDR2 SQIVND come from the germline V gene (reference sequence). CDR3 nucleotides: TGTGCCAGTAGCCCAGGGGGCGCGATCCTTGGCTACACCTTC. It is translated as CASSPGGAILGYTF.

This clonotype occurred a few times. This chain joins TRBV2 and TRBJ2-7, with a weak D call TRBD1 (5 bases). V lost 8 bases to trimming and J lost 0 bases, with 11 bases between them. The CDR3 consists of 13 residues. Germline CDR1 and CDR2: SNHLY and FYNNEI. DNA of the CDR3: TGTGCCAGCCAGGGCGGCTACTCCTACGAGCAGTACTTC. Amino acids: CASQGGYSYEQYF. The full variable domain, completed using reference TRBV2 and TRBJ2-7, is EPEVTQTPSHQVTQMGQEVILRCVPISNHLYFYWYRQILGQKVEFLVSFYNNEISEKSEIFDDQFSVERPDGSNFTLKIRSTKLEDSAMYFCASQGGYSYEQYFGPGTRLTVT.

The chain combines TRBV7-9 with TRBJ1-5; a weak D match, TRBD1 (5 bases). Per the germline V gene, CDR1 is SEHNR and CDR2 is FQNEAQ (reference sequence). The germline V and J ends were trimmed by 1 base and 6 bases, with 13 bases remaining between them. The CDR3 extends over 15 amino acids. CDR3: CASSLGSTQGQPQHF. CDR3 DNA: TGTGCCAGCAGCTTAGGTTCAACCCAGGGTCAGCCCCAGCATTTT.

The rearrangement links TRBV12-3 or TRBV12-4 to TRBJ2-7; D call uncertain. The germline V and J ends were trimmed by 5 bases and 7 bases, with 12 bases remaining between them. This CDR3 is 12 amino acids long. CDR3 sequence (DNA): TGTGCCAGCAGTGACGGGCCCTTGGAGCAGTACTTC. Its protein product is CASSDGPLEQYF.

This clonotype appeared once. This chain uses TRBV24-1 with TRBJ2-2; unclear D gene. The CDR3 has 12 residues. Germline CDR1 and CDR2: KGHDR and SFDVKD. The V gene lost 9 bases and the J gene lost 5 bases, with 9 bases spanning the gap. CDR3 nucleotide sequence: TGTGCCACCCAGGACCTGACCGGGGAGCTGTTTTTT. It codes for CATQDLTGELFF.

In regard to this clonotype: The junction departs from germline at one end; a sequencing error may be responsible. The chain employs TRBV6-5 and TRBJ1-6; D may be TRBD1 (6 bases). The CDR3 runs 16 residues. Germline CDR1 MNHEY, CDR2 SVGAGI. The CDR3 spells CDSRPDRSAYNSPLHF. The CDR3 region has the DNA TGTGACAGCAGACCAGACAGGAGCGCTTATAATTCACCCCTCCACTTT.